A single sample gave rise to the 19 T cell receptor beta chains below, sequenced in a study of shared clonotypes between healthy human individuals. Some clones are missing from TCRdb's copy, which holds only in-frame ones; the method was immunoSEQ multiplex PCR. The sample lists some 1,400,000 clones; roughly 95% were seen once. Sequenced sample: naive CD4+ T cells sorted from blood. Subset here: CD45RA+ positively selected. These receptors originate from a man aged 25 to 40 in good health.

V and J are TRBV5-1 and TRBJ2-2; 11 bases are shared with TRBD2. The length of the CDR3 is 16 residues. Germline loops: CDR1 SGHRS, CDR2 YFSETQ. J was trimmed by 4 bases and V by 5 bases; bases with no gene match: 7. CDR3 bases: TGCGCCAGCAGTTTTACTAGCGGGAGTAGCACCGGGGAGCTGTTTTTT. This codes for CASSFTSGSSTGELFF.

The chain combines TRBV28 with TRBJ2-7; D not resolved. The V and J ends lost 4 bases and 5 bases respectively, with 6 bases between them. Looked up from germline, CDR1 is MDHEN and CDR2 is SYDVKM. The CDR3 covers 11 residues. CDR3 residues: CASSSLHEQYF. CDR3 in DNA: TGTGCCAGCAGTTCCCTCCACGAGCAGTACTTC.

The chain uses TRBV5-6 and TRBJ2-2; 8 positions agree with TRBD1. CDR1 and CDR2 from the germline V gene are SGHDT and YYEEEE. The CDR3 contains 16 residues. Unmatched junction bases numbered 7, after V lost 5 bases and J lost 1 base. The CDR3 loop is CASRPITGGNTGELFF. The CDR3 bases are TGTGCCAGCAGACCAATTACAGGGGGGAACACCGGGGAGCTGTTTTTT.

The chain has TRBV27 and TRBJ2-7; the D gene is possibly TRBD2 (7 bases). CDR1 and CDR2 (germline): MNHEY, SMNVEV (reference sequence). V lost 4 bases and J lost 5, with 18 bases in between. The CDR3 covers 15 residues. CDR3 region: CASSSRATGGNEQYF. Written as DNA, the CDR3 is TGTGCCAGCAGTTCCCGCGCTACGGGGGGCAACGAGCAGTACTTC.

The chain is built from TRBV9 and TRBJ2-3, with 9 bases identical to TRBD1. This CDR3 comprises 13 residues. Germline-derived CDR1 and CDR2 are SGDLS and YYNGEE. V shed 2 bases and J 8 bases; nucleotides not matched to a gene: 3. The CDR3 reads CASSVTGGGTQYF. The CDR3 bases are TGTGCCAGCAGCGTCACAGGGGGCGGTACGCAGTATTTT.

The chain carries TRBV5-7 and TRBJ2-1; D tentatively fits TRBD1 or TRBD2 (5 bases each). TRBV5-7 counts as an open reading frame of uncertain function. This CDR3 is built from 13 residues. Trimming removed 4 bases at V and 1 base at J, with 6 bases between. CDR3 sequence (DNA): TGTGCCAGCAGCGGGGGATCCTACAATGAGCAGTTCTTC. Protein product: CASSGGSYNEQFF.

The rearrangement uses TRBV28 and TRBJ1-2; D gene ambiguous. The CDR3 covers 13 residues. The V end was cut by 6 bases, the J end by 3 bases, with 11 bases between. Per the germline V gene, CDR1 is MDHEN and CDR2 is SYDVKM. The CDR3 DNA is TGTGCCAGCAGGGCGGGGATTCACTATGGCTACACCTTC. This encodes CASRAGIHYGYTF.

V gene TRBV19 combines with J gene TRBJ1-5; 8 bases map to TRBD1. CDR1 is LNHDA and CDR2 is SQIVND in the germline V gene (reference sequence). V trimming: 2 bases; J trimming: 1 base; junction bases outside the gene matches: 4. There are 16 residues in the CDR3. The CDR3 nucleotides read TGTGCCAGTAGTATACCGACAGGGGTGAGCAATCAGCCCCAGCATTTT. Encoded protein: CASSIPTGVSNQPQHF. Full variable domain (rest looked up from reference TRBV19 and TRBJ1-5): DGGITQSPKYLFRKEGQNVTLSCEQNLNHDAMYWYRQDPGQGLRLIYYSQIVNDFQKGDIAEGYSVSREKKESFPLTVTSAQKNPTAFYLCASSIPTGVSNQPQHFGDGTRLSIL.

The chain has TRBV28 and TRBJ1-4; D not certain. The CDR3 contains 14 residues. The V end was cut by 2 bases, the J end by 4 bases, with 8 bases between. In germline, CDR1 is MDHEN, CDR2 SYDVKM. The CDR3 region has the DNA TGTGCCAGCAGTTTAGGCAGACTTAATGAAAAACTGTTTTTT. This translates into CASSLGRLNEKLFF.

CDR3 region: CASSLGTSDNEQFF. The CDR3 coding sequence is TGTGCCAGCAGCCTCGGGACTAGCGACAATGAGCAGTTCTTC. The chain uses TRBV9 and TRBJ2-1; 10 bases are a match to TRBD2. The CDR3 is 14 amino acids. CDR1 and CDR2 from the germline V gene are SGDLS and YYNGEE. Losses at the gene ends were 4 bases for V and 5 bases for J; bases not matched to a gene: 3.

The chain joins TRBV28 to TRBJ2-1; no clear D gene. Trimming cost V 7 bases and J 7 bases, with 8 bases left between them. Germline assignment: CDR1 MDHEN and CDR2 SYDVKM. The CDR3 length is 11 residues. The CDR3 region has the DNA TGTGCCAGCATAAGGAGAAATGAGCAGTTCTTC. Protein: CASIRRNEQFF.

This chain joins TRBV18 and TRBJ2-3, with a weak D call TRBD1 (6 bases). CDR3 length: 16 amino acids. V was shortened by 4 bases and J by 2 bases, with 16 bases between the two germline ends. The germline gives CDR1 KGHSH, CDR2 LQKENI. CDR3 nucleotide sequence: TGTGCCAGCTCACGAATTCCGACAGGAATCACAGATACGCAGTATTTT. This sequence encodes CASSRIPTGITDTQYF.

The CDR3 loop reads CASSLTQRHYGYTF. CDR3 bases: TGTGCCAGCAGCTTAACCCAGCGACACTATGGCTACACCTTC. The chain couples TRBV7-2 to TRBJ1-2; D unresolved. The CDR3 extends over 14 amino acids. Germline CDR1 reads SGHTA; CDR2 reads FQGNSA. V was cut by 2 bases and J by 3 bases, with 10 bases left in between.

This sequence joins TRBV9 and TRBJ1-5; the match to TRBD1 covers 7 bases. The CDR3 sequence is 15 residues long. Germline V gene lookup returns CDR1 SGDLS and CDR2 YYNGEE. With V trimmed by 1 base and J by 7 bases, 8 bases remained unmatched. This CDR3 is CASSVRQGSRQPQHF. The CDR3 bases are TGTGCCAGCAGCGTACGACAGGGTTCGCGGCAGCCCCAGCATTTT.

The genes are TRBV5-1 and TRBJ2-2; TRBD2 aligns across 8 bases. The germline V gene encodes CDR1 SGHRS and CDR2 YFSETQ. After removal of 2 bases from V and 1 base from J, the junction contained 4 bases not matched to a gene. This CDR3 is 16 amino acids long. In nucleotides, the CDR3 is TGCGCCAGCAGCTTCAAACTAGCGGTGAACACCGGGGAGCTGTTTTTT. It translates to CASSFKLAVNTGELFF.

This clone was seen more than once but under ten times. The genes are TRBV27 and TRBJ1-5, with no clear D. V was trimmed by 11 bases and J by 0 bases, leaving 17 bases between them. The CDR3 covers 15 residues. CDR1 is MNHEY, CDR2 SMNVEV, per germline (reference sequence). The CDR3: CAGITDFFSNQPQHF. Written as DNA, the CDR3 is TGTGCCGGTATTACCGACTTTTTTAGCAATCAGCCCCAGCATTTT.

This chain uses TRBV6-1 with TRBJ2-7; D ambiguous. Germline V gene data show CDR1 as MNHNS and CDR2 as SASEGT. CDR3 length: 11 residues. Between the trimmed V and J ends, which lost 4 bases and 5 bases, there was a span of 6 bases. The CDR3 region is CASSARNEQYF. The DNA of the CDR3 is TGTGCCAGCAGTGCGAGGAACGAGCAGTACTTC.

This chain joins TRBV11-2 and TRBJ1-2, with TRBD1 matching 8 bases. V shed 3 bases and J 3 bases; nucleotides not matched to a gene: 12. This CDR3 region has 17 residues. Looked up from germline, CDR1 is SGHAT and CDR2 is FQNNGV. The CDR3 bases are TGTGCCAGCAGCTTTGACGGCAGGGGGCGATTTGACTATGGCTACACCTTC. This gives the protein CASSFDGRGRFDYGYTF.

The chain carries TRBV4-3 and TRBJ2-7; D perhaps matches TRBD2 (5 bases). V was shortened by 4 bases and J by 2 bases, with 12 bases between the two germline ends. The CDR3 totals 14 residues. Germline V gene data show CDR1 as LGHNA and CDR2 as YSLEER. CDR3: CASSRHRGTYEQYF. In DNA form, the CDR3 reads TGCGCCAGCAGCCGACATCGAGGGACCTACGAGCAGTACTTC.